These 21 T cell receptor beta chains share one sample of origin, sequenced in a study of glioma-infiltrating T cells (dated by TCRdb to 2016 to 2017). Sequencing relied on an Illumina MiSeq. The iRepertoire nested amplicon-rescue multiplex PCR (arm-PCR) platform was used to amplify TCR alpha and beta CDR3 regions from RNA. The raw public reads went through TCRdb reprocessing: fastp at Q25, MiXCR clone calling, in-frame beta chains kept. Identical CDR3 protein sequences are pooled into one entry, listed with their most common genes and DNA. Here the sample has some 17,000 distinct CDR3 sequences; 58% occur a single time. The top ten clonotypes cover roughly 40% of the sample. Sample: glioma tissue, nonneoplastic brain tissue, or PBMCs (not recorded which). Source of these receptors: a human donor with low-grade glioma or glioblastoma, undergoing nonglioma brain surgery, or in good health (not recorded which).

This clonotype has a handful of counts. The V and J genes are TRBV6-2 or TRBV6-3 and TRBJ2-3; D is possibly TRBD1 (5 bases). The V end was cut by 2 bases, the J end by 6 bases, with 12 bases between. Germline lookup yields CDR1 MNHEY and CDR2 SVGEGT. There are 14 residues in the CDR3. The CDR3: CASSYGATLDTQYF. The CDR3 nucleotides are TGTGCCAGCAGTTACGGGGCGACGTTGGATACGCAGTATTTT.

On this clonotype itself: One end of the junction does not line up with germline, which may come from a read error. V usage is TRBV2 and J usage is TRBJ1-5; 7 bases are a match to TRBD1. This CDR3 has 13 residues. Germline CDR1 SNHLY, CDR2 FYNNEI. DNA for the CDR3: TGTGCCAGCATGGGACAGTACAATCAGCCACAGCATTTT. Its protein is CASMGQYNQPQHF.

The V call is TRBV5-1, the J call TRBJ1-1; the D gene is possibly TRBD1 (5 bases). The V gene's germline CDR1 is SGHRS and CDR2 YFSETQ. V lost 4 bases, J lost 4 bases, and 11 bases lay in between. This CDR3 is 13 amino acids long. DNA for the CDR3: TGCGCCAGCAGCAGACAGTGTGGCACTGAAGCTTTCTTT. Protein product: CASSRQCGTEAFF.

This chain links TRBV15 with TRBJ2-3; 10 nucleotides match TRBD2. The ends lost 4 bases at V and 2 bases at J; junction bases unmatched: 9. This CDR3 spans 17 amino acids. Germline loops: CDR1 LNHNV, CDR2 YYDKDF (reference sequence). CDR3 loop: CATSTSGTSALTDTQYF. The CDR3, as DNA: TGTGCCACCAGCACTTCCGGGACTAGCGCGCTCACAGATACGCAGTATTTT.

The rearrangement joins TRBV6-1 to TRBJ1-5; D gene uncertain. Looked up from germline, CDR1 is MNHNS and CDR2 is SASEGT. This CDR3 spans 15 amino acids. V gave up 4 bases and J gave up 0 bases, with 10 bases separating them. CDR3 sequence reads: CASSVTAYSNQPQHF. CDR3 nucleotide sequence: TGTGCCAGCAGTGTAACAGCCTATAGCAATCAGCCCCAGCATTTT.

The chain employs TRBV7-2 and TRBJ1-1; TRBD1 matches at 9 bases. The CDR3 spans 16 residues. The germline V gene has CDR1 SGHTA and CDR2 FQGNSA. V was clipped by 6 bases and J by 1 base; unmatched bases: 9. This chain's CDR3 is CASRTHRGQGNTEAFF. The CDR3 DNA follows: TGTGCCAGCAGGACCCACAGGGGGCAGGGGAACACTGAAGCTTTCTTT.

This clonotype was detected only a few times. V and J are TRBV11-3 and TRBJ1-1; D call uncertain. This CDR3 has 13 residues. Germline loops: CDR1 SGHNT, CDR2 YENEEA. V was trimmed by 4 bases and J by 3 bases, leaving 9 bases between them. This chain's CDR3 is CASSSLPDTEAFF. The CDR3 DNA follows: TGTGCCAGCAGCTCCCTCCCGGACACTGAAGCTTTCTTT.

The genes are TRBV28 and TRBJ2-3; D gene uncertain. The CDR3 loop spans 15 amino acids. Germline CDR1 and CDR2: MDHEN and SYDVKM. V lost 5 bases, J lost 0 bases, and 12 bases lay in between. The DNA for the CDR3 is TGTGCCAGCAGTGACTCTCTTTTTAGCACAGATACGCAGTATTTT. Translating gives CASSDSLFSTDTQYF.

The J gene is TRBJ1-4, the V gene TRBV20-1; tentative D call: TRBD1 (6 bases). Trimming stripped 8 bases from V and 8 bases from J, with 15 bases between. Germline V gene data show CDR1 as DFQATT and CDR2 as SNEGSKA (reference sequence). The CDR3 runs to 12 residues. DNA of the CDR3: TGCAGTTCGTTTCAGGGGAACGAAAAACTGTTTTTT. Protein sequence: CSSFQGNEKLFF.

This clonotype came up a few times. The chain links TRBV11-1 to TRBJ1-2, with a possible D match to TRBD1 (6 bases). The V and J ends lost 4 bases and 8 bases respectively, with 14 bases between them. CDR3 length equals 13 residues. Per the germline V gene, CDR1 is SGHAT and CDR2 is FQDESV (reference sequence). CDR3 sequence (DNA): TGTGCCAGCAGCTCCAGGGGAATGGGAGGCTACACCTTC. Its protein product is CASSSRGMGGYTF.

J is TRBJ1-5 and V is TRBV18, with D uncertain. The germline V gene encodes CDR1 KGHSH and CDR2 LQKENI. V gave up 3 bases and J gave up 2 bases, with 5 bases separating them. The CDR3 contains 13 residues. CDR3 sequence reads: CASSPGGNQPQHF. The DNA for the CDR3 is TGTGCCAGCTCACCCGGCGGCAATCAGCCCCAGCATTTT. Complete variable domain (other parts from reference TRBV18 and TRBJ1-5): NAGVMQNPRHLVRRRGQEARLRCSPMKGHSHVYWYRQLPEEGLKFMVYLQKENIIDESGMPKERFSAEFPKEGPSILRIQQVVRGDSAAYFCASSPGGNQPQHFGDGTRLSIL.

This clonotype is judged medium-sized. The chain couples TRBV28 to TRBJ2-2, with TRBD2 matching 8 bases. Trimming cost V 5 bases and J 4 bases; bases outside gene matches: 12. The CDR3 has 17 amino acids. Germline-derived CDR1 and CDR2 are MDHEN and SYDVKM. The CDR3 coding sequence is TGTGCCAGCAGTCCCCCCCGCGGGGCGGGAGGCACCGGGGAGCTGTTTTTT. It is translated as CASSPPRGAGGTGELFF.

This clonotype was observed a few times. The V gene is TRBV18, the J gene TRBJ2-1; 13 nucleotides agree with TRBD2. The CDR3 consists of 16 residues. V lost 5 bases and J lost 7; bases outside the gene matches: 8. Germline lookup yields CDR1 KGHSH and CDR2 LQKENI. The CDR3 DNA follows: TGTGCCAGCTCATCCGCGACTAGCGGGAGGATAAATGAGCAGTTCTTC. It specifies CASSSATSGRINEQFF.

V usage is TRBV27 and J usage is TRBJ1-6; a possible D gene is TRBD1 (6 bases). This CDR3 has 15 residues. The V gene lost 3 bases and the J gene lost 7 bases, with 13 bases spanning the gap. The germline gives CDR1 MNHEY, CDR2 SMNVEV (reference sequence). CDR3 protein: CASSLQGLANSPLHF. In DNA, the CDR3 is TGTGCCAGCAGTTTGCAGGGGTTAGCGAATTCACCCCTCCACTTT.

DNA of the CDR3: TGTGCCAGCAGTTACTCGCGGGGGGGACAGAATACGCAGTATTTT. Amino acid sequence: CASSYSRGGQNTQYF. The gene calls are TRBV6-5 and TRBJ2-3, with 9 bases matching TRBD2. Germline V CDR1 and CDR2: MNHEY, SVGAGI. V trimming: 0 bases; J trimming: 7 bases; junction bases outside the gene matches: 5. This CDR3 has 15 residues.

This clonotype was observed many times. The chain couples TRBV4-3 to TRBJ2-1; D unclear. The CDR3 is 16 residues long. Trimming took 1 base from V and 3 from J, leaving 13 bases between them. Germline CDR1 is LGHNA and CDR2 is YSLEER. The CDR3 protein is CASSQVGGDNYNEQFF. The CDR3 coding sequence is TGCGCCAGCAGCCAAGTCGGCGGAGATAACTACAATGAGCAGTTCTTC.

CDR3 sequence reads: CASSLDRRGFEQYF. Here the CDR3 DNA reads TGTGCCAGCAGCTTAGATCGCAGGGGGTTCGAGCAGTACTTC. The J gene is TRBJ2-7, the V gene TRBV7-2, with TRBD1 identical over 7 bases. The germline V gene encodes CDR1 SGHTA and CDR2 FQGNSA. Germline trimming cut 1 base from V and 6 bases from J; bases unmatched to any gene: 6. This CDR3 has 14 amino acids.

This clonotype has ten or more counts. V is TRBV12-3 or TRBV12-4 and J is TRBJ1-1, with 8 bases lining up with TRBD1. The length of the CDR3 is 14 residues. V lost 6 bases, J lost 5 bases, and 8 bases stayed unmatched. The CDR3 nucleotides read TGTGCCAGCAGAAGCGGACAGGGCTGGACTGAAGCTTTCTTT. Encoded protein: CASRSGQGWTEAFF.

The CDR3, as DNA: TGTGCCAGCAGTACCCCGGGCAGGGGAGGGAATGGCAATCAGCCCCAGCATTTT. It translates to CASSTPGRGGNGNQPQHF. The chain couples TRBV28 to TRBJ1-5, with D possibly being TRBD1 (6 bases). Germline CDR1 is MDHEN and CDR2 is SYDVKM. The V and J ends lost 5 bases and 2 bases respectively, with 22 bases between them. The CDR3 sequence is 18 residues long.

The chain combines TRBV20-1 with TRBJ1-2; D unresolved. The CDR3 sequence is 12 residues long. Trimming cost V 1 base and J 8 bases, with 11 bases left between them. Germline loops: CDR1 DFQATT, CDR2 SNEGSKA (reference sequence). CDR3 residues: CSARVSWWGYTF. The DNA for the CDR3 is TGCAGTGCTAGAGTTAGTTGGTGGGGCTACACCTTC.

This clonotype is categorized as medium-sized. The chain combines TRBV20-1 with TRBJ1-1, with a tentative D call TRBD1 (5 bases). The CDR3 is 17 amino acids. The V end was cut by 5 bases, the J end by 0 bases, with 22 bases between. Germline V gene data show CDR1 as DFQATT and CDR2 as SNEGSKA (reference sequence). DNA of the CDR3: TGCAGTGCTCGTCCAGGGACCCTGAACACCATGAACACTGAAGCTTTCTTT. It encodes CSARPGTLNTMNTEAFF.